A selection of T cell receptor beta chains follows, all from one sample in a study of T cells in localized non-small cell lung cancer. The repertoire was sequenced with immunoSEQ multiplex PCR; TCRdb's copy has only in-frame clones and lacks some. Seen here are around 1,700 clones, about a third observed once, and the top ten hold 9%. The sample consisted of normal lung tissue next to the tumor, taken before any cancer treatment. These receptors came from a female donor older than 55 with stage II squamous cell lung carcinoma. Each CDR3 is given with its conserved first and last residue. D genes are given only for firm matches. Where a row states a size, it is once, few, many or the class of an expanded clone; other rows omit it.

TRBV25-1	TRBJ2-2	15	.	.	TGTGCCAGCAGTGAATCGACCACCCTTTTAGGGGAGCTGTTTTTT	CASSESTTLLGELFF
TRBV6-8	TRBJ2-1	16	TRBD2	few	TGTGCCAGCAGCCCCCTAACTAGCGGGATCCCCAATGAGCAGTTCTTC	CASSPLTSGIPNEQFF
TRBV11-3	TRBJ1-6	14	TRBD1	few	TGTGCCAGCAGCTCACAGGGGGGGAATTCACCCCTCCACTTT	CASSSQGGNSPLHF
TRBV30	TRBJ1-4	14	.	few	TGTGCCTGGCGCCAGTCTGCAACTAATGAAAAACTGTTTTTT	CAWRQSATNEKLFF
TRBV13	TRBJ2-5	17	TRBD2	.	TGTGCTAGCAGCTTAGTGGGGTTAGCGGGAGGGTCGGAGACCCAGTACTTC	CASSLVGLAGGSETQYF
TRBV5-1	TRBJ1-6	15	TRBD1	few	TGCGCCAGCAGCTTAAGACAGGGCTGGGATTCACCCCTCCACTTT	CASSLRQGWDSPLHF
TRBV18	TRBJ2-7	15	.	few	TGTGCCAGCTCACCACTCACCTCGGGAACCTACGAGCAGTACTTC	CASSPLTSGTYEQYF
TRBV18	TRBJ1-5	15	.	few	TGTGCCAGCGCCCCCTCGGGACGGGAGGGTCAGCCCCAGCATTTT	CASAPSGREGQPQHF
TRBV15	TRBJ2-7	15	TRBD2	.	TGTGCCACCAGCAGAGAATTAGCGGGAGCTTATGAGCAGTACTTC	CATSRELAGAYEQYF
TRBV18	TRBJ1-1	14	.	.	TGTGCCAGCTCACCACAATCGGGGGTCACTGAAGCTTTCTTT	CASSPQSGVTEAFF
TRBV30	TRBJ2-7	13	.	.	TGTGCCTGGAGGGGGTTCTACCCCCACGAGCAGTACTTC	CAWRGFYPHEQYF
TRBV11-3	TRBJ2-2	15	.	large	TGTGCCAGCAGCGGGGGACTCGACAACACCGGGGAGCTGTTTTTT	CASSGGLDNTGELFF
TRBV9	TRBJ1-6	13	.	few	TGTGCCAGCAGCGGTAGCCAGAATTCACCCCTCCACTTT	CASSGSQNSPLHF
TRBV1	TRBJ1-2	17	.	few	TGCGCCAGCAGCCAAGATCACCGACTGCTCCTTTCGGGTGGCTACACCTTC	CASSQDHRLLLSGGYTF
TRBV6-8	TRBJ2-7	14	.	.	TGTGCCAGCAGTGGGACAAGGGGGACCTACGAGCAGTACTTC	CASSGTRGTYEQYF
TRBV11-3	TRBJ2-7	15	TRBD2	medium-sized	TGTGCCAGCAGCAATACCAGGACTAGTGGGCTGGAGCAGTACTTC	CASSNTRTSGLEQYF
TRBV6-8	TRBJ1-5	18	.	.	TGTGCCAGCAGTTACTTGATCGGGGGTCCCTACCTAAATCAGCCCCAGCATTTT	CASSYLIGGPYLNQPQHF
TRBV11-3	TRBJ2-4	15	.	medium-sized	TGTGCCAGCAGCCGAGACGACCTAGCCAAAAACATTCAGTACTTC	CASSRDDLAKNIQYF
TRBV11-3	TRBJ2-6	15	TRBD1	.	TGTGCCAGCAGTAACAGGGGCGCTGGGGCCAACGTCCTGACTTTC	CASSNRGAGANVLTF
TRBV11-3	TRBJ1-1	17	TRBD1	medium-sized	TGTGCCAGCAGCCAAGTATGGACAGGGAGTACTAACACTGAAGCTTTCTTT	CASSQVWTGSTNTEAFF
TRBV15	TRBJ1-2	14	TRBD1	.	TGTGCCACCAGCAGAGGACAGGGGGCCGGGGGCTACACCTTC	CATSRGQGAGGYTF
TRBV12-5	TRBJ2-3	15	.	.	TGTGCTAGTGACCCCGGCCACTCCGGCACAGATACGCAGTATTTT	CASDPGHSGTDTQYF
TRBV14	TRBJ2-2	13	.	few	TGTGCCAGCAGCCAAGTAAACACCGGGGAGCTGTTTTTT	CASSQVNTGELFF
TRBV9	TRBJ2-7	14	.	few	TGTGCCAGCAGCGCCCCGGGATTCTCCTACGAGCAGTACTTC	CASSAPGFSYEQYF
TRBV9	TRBJ2-7	17	TRBD1	few	TGTGCCAGCAGCCCCCGGATGGGACAGGGTGTATCCTACGAGCAGTACTTC	CASSPRMGQGVSYEQYF
TRBV9	TRBJ2-1	16	.	large	TGTGCCAGCAGCCCAGGGGGGGTCCGATTCTACAATGAGCAGTTCTTC	CASSPGGVRFYNEQFF
TRBV19	TRBJ2-3	17	TRBD2	.	TGTGCCAGTAGTCAGAAACTGGGACTAGCGGGCACAGATACGCAGTATTTT	CASSQKLGLAGTDTQYF
TRBV30	TRBJ2-5	13	.	.	TGTGCCTGGACTCTTACAGGGCGAGAGACCCAGTACTTC	CAWTLTGRETQYF
TRBV19	TRBJ1-3	14	.	.	TGTGCCAGTACCTGGGGGGGACCTGGAAACACCATATATTTT	CASTWGGPGNTIYF
TRBV19	TRBJ2-1	16	.	.	TGTGCCAGTAGTATAGGCGAGGTCCGCACCTACAATGAGCAGTTCTTC	CASSIGEVRTYNEQFF
TRBV18	TRBJ2-6	16	.	.	.	CASSPRVGSGANVLTF
TRBV6-8	TRBJ1-4	14	TRBD1	medium-sized	TGTGCCAGCAGTGCAAGGACAGGGGATGAAAAACTGTTTTTT	CASSARTGDEKLFF
TRBV6-8	TRBJ2-7	13	.	.	TGTGCCAGCAGTTACTTCCCCACCCACGAGCAGTACTTC	CASSYFPTHEQYF
TRBV5-1	TRBJ2-5	14	.	few	TGCGCCAGCAGCTTGATGGGGCCTGCAGAGACCCAGTACTTC	CASSLMGPAETQYF
TRBV30	TRBJ2-3	14	.	.	TGTGCCTGGACGAGGGGACTTGGCACAGATACGCAGTATTTT	CAWTRGLGTDTQYF
TRBV30	TRBJ1-1	14	.	.	TGTGCCTGGAGTGCCAAGATTCCTAACAGTGAAGCTTTCTTT	CAWSAKIPNSEAFF
TRBV30	TRBJ2-7	12	.	.	TGTGCCTGGGAACAGAGCGACTACGAGCAGTACTTC	CAWEQSDYEQYF
TRBV30	TRBJ1-3	13	.	.	TGTGCCTGGAGTATAGGTTCTGGAAACACCATATATTTT	CAWSIGSGNTIYF
TRBV6-8	TRBJ1-5	18	.	.	TGTGCCAGCAGTACCTCGAGGGTGGGGGGATATAGCAATCAGCCCCAGCATTTT	CASSTSRVGGYSNQPQHF
TRBV6-8	TRBJ2-7	13	.	.	TGTGCCACCCTCGGATGGGGGGCCTACGAGCAGTACTTC	CATLGWGAYEQYF
TRBV6-8	TRBJ1-6	14	.	medium-sized	TGTGCCAGCAGTTCTTGGGACGGTAATTCACCCCTCCACTTT	CASSSWDGNSPLHF
TRBV6-8	TRBJ1-2	14	TRBD1	.	TGTGCCAGCAGTTACACAGACAGGGGGTATGGCTACACCTTC	CASSYTDRGYGYTF
TRBV6-8	TRBJ1-1	13	.	few	TGTGCCAGCAGTTACGTCGGCCTCGGTGAAGCTTTCTTT	CASSYVGLGEAFF
TRBV14	TRBJ1-2	15	.	few	TGTGCCAGCAGCCGGGGGAGTGTTCTTGGGTATGGCTACACCTTC	CASSRGSVLGYGYTF
TRBV6-7	TRBJ1-1	15	.	few	TGTGCCAGCAGCATCCCGGGCCCCTTAGGCACTGAAGCTTTCTTT	CASSIPGPLGTEAFF
TRBV6-7	TRBJ1-2	13	.	.	TGTGCCAGCACAAAGCATGCTAACTATGGCTACACCTTC	CASTKHANYGYTF
TRBV11-3	TRBJ1-5	16	.	medium-sized	TGTGCCAGCAGCCAAGGGACAAGATATAGCAATCAGCCCCAGCATTTT	CASSQGTRYSNQPQHF
TRBV29-1	TRBJ2-3	14	.	.	TGCAGCGTCGGGAGCGGGTTTAGCACAGATACGCAGTATTTT	CSVGSGFSTDTQYF
TRBV11-3	TRBJ2-5	16	TRBD2	few	TGTGCCAGCAGCTTAGGGAAAACTAGCGGCGGAGAGACCCAGTACTTC	CASSLGKTSGGETQYF
TRBV30	TRBJ1-1	11	.	.	TGTGCCTGGAGCGTGAACACTGAAGCTTTCTTT	CAWSVNTEAFF
TRBV18	TRBJ1-3	15	.	.	TGTGCCAGCTCAAACAACAGGGTATCGGGAAACACCATATATTTT	CASSNNRVSGNTIYF
TRBV9	TRBJ2-1	14	TRBD1	few	TGTGCCAGCACCCGGGACAGAGGATACAATGAGCAGTTCTTC	CASTRDRGYNEQFF
TRBV6-8	TRBJ1-2	13	.	few	TGTGCCAGCAGTCCAGGGGCTAACTATGGCTACACCTTC	CASSPGANYGYTF